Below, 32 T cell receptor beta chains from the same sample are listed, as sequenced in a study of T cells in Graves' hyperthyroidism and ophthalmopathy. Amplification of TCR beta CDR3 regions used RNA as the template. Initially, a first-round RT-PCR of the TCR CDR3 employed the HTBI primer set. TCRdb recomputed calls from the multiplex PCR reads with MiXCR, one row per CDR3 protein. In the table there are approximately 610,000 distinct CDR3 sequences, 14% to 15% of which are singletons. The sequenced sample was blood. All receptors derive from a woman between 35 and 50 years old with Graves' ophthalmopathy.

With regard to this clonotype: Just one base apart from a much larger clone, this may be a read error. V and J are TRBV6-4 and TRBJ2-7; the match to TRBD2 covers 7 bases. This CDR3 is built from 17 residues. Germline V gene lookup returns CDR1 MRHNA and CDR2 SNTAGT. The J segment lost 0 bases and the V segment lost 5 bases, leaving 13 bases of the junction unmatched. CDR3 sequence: CASSTRPGGLSSYEQYF. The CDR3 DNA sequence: TGTGCCAGCAGTACGCGACCGGGGGGACTCAGCTCCTACGAGCAGTACTTC.

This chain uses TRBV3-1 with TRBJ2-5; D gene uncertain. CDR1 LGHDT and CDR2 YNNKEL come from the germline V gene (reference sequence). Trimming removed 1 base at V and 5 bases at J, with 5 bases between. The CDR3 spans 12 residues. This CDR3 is CASSQVVETQYF. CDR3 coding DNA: TGTGCCAGCAGCCAAGTCGTGGAGACCCAGTACTTC.

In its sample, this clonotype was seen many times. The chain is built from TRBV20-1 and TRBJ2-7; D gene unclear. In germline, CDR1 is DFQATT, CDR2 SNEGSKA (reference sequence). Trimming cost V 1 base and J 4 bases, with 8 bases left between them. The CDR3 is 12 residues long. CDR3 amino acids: CSARVEGYEQYF. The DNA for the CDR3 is TGCAGTGCTAGAGTGGAAGGATACGAGCAGTACTTC.

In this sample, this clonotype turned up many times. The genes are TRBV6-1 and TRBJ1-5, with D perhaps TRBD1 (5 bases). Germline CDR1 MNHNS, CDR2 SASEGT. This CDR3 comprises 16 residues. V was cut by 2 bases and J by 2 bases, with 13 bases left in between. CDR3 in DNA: TGTGCCAGCAGTGAACCCCCCAGGGTGGGCAATCAGCCCCAGCATTTT. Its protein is CASSEPPRVGNQPQHF.

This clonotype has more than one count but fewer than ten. The CDR3 nucleotides are TGTGCCAGCAGCGGGACTGAAGACGGCGGGAGGGCCGTCGACGAGCAGTACTTC. Protein: CASSGTEDGGRAVDEQYF. The V gene is TRBV9, the J gene TRBJ2-7; TRBD2 matches 9 bases. In germline, CDR1 is SGDLS, CDR2 YYNGEE. The CDR3 extends over 18 amino acids. Trimming took 3 bases from V and 5 from J; bases not matched to a gene: 18.

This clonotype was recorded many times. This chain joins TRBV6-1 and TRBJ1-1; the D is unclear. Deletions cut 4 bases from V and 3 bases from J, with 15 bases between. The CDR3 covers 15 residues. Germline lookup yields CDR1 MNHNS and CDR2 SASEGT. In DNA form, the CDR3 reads TGTGCCAGCAGTGCAATAAAGTTGAGTTACACTGAAGCTTTCTTT. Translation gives CASSAIKLSYTEAFF.

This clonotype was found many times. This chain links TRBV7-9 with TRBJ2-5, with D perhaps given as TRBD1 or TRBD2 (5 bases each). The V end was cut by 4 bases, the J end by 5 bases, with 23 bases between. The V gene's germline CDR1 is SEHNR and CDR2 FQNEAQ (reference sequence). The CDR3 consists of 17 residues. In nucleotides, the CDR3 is TGTGCCAGCAGCTCAACTCGGGGACCTCCCTGGGGTGAGACCCAGTACTTC. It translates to CASSSTRGPPWGETQYF.

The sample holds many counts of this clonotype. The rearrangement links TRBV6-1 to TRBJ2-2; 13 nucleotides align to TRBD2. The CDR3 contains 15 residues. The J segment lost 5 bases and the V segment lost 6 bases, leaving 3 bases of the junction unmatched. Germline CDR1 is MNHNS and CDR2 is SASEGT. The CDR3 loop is CASRGLAGETGELFF. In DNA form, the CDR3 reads TGTGCCAGCAGAGGACTAGCGGGAGAAACCGGGGAGCTGTTTTTT.

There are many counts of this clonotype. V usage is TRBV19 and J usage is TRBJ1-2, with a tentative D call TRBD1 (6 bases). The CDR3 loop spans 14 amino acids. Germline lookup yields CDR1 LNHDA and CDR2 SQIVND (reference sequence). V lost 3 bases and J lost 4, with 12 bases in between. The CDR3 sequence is CASSMGRGTYGYTF. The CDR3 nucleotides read TGTGCCAGTAGTATGGGCAGGGGAACCTATGGCTACACCTTC.

The CDR3 spells CASSGPGAGNYGYTF. The CDR3 nucleotides read TGCGCCAGCAGCGGTCCCGGGGCTGGTAACTATGGCTACACCTTC. The V and J genes are TRBV5-1 and TRBJ1-2; tentatively, D is TRBD1 (5 bases). The CDR3 consists of 15 residues. Germline V gene lookup returns CDR1 SGHRS and CDR2 YFSETQ. Trimming stripped 4 bases from V and 1 base from J, with 14 bases between.

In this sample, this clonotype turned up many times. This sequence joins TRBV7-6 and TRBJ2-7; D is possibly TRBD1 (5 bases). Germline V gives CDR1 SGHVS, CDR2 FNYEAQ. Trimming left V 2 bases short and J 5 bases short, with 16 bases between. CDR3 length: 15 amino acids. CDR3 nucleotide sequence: TGTGCCAGCAGCTTAAGTACCAGGGTTGACGACGAGCAGTACTTC. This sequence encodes CASSLSTRVDDEQYF.

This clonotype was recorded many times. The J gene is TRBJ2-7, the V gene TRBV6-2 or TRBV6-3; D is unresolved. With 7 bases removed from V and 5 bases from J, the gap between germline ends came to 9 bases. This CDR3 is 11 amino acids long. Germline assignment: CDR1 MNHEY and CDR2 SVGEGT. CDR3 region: CASMSLDEQYF. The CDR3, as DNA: TGTGCCAGCATGAGTTTGGACGAGCAGTACTTC.

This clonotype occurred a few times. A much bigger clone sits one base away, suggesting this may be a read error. The CDR3 DNA sequence: TGTGCCAGCAGCCAACAGGCAGCCAAAAACATTCAGTGCTTC. Translation: CASSQQAAKNIQCF. The chain combines TRBV12-3 or TRBV12-4 with TRBJ2-4; D possibly corresponds to TRBD1 (5 bases). The CDR3 has 14 amino acids.

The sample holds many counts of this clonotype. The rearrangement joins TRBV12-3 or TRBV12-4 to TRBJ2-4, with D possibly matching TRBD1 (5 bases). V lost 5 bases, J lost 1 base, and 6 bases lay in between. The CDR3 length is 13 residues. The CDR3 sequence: CASSGAAKNIQYF. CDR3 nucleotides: TGTGCCAGCAGTGGGGCGGCCAAAAACATTCAGTACTTC.

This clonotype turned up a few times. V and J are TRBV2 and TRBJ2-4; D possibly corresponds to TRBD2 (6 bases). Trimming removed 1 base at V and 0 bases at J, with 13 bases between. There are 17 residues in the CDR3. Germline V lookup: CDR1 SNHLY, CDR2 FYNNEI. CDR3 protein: CASSEEAGTLAKNIQYF. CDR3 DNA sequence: TGTGCCAGCAGTGAAGAGGCGGGGACCTTAGCCAAAAACATTCAGTACTTC.

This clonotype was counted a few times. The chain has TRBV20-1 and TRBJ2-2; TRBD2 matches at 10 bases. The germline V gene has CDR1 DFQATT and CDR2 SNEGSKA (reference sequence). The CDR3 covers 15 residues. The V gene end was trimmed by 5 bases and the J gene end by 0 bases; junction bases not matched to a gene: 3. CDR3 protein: CSALAGGANTGELFF. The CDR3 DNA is TGCAGTGCTTTAGCGGGAGGAGCGAACACCGGGGAGCTGTTTTTT.

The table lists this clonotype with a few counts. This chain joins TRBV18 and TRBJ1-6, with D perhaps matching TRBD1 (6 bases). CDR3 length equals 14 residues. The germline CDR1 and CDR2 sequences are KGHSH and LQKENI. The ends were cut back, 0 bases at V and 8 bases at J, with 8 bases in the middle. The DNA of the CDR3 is TGTGCCAGCTCACCACCGAACAGGGATTCACCCCTCCACTTT. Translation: CASSPPNRDSPLHF.

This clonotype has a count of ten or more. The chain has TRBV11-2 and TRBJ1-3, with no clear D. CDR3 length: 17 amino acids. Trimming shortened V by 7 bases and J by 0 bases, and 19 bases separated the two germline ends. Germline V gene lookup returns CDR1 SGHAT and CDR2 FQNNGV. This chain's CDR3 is CASNYQATDFSGNTIYF. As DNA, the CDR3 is TGTGCCAGCAACTATCAGGCGACGGATTTCTCTGGAAACACCATATATTTT. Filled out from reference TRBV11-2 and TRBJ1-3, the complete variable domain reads EAGVAQSPRYKIIEKRQSVAFWCNPISGHATLYWYQQILGQGPKLLIQFQNNGVVDDSQLPKDRFSAERLKGVDSTLKIQPAKLEDSAVYLCASNYQATDFSGNTIYFGEGSWLTVV.

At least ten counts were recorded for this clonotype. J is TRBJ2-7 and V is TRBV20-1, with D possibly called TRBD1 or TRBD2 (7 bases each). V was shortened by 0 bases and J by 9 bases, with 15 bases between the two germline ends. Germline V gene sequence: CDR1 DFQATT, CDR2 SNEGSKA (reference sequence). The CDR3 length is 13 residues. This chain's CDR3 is CSAREVQGGGQYF. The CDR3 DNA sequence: TGCAGTGCTAGAGAGGTCCAGGGGGGGGGGCAGTACTTC.

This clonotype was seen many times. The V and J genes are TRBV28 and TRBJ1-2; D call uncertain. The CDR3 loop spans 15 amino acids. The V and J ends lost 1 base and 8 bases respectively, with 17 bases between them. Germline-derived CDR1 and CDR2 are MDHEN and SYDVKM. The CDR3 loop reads CASSLSRLKLLGYTF. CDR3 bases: TGTGCCAGCAGTTTATCGAGACTTAAGCTCTTGGGCTACACCTTC.

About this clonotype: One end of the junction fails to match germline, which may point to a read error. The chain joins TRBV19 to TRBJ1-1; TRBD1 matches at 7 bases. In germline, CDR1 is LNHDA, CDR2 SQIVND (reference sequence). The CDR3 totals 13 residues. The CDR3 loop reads CAGSLTGATEAFF. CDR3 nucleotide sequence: TGTGCCGGTAGTTTAACAGGGGCCACTGAAGCTTTCTTT.

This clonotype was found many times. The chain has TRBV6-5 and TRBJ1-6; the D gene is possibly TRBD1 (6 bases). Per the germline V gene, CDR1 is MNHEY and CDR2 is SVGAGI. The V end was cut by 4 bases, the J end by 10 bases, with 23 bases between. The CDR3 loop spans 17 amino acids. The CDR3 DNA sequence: TGTGCCAGCAGTTCGACCTCTTCGGGGGAAGGGGGATCACCCCTCCACTTT. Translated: CASSSTSSGEGGSPLHF.

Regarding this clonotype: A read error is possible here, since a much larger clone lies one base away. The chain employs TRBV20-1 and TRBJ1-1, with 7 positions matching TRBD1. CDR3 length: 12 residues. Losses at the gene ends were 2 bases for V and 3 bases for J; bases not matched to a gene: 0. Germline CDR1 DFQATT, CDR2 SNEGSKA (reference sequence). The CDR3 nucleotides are TGCAGTGCTAGACAGGGGGACACTGAAGCTTTCTTT. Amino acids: CSARQGDTEAFF.

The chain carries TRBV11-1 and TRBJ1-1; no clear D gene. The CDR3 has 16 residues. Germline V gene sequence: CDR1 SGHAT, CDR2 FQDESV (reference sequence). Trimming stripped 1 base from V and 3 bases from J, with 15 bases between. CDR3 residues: CASSLGATPGDTEAFF. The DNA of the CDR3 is TGTGCCAGCAGCTTAGGGGCCACCCCAGGAGACACTGAAGCTTTCTTT.

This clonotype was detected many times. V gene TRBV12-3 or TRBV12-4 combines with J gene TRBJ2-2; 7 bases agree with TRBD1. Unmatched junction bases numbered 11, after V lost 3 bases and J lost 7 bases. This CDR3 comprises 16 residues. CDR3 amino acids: CASSLNWAGGIGELFF. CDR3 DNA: TGTGCCAGCAGTTTGAATTGGGCAGGGGGAATCGGGGAGCTGTTTTTT.

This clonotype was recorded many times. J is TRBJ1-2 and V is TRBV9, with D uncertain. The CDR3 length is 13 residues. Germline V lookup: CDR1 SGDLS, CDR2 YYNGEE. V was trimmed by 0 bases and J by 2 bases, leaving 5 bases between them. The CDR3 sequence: CASSVDNNYGYTF. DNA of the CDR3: TGTGCCAGCAGCGTAGACAACAACTATGGCTACACCTTC.

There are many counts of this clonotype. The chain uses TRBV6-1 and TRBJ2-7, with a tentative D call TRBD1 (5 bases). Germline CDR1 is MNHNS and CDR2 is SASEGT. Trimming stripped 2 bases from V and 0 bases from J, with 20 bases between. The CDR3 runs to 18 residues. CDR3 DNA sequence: TGTGCCAGCAGTGAATCACCCTCACAGGCCTACCCCTCCTACGAGCAGTACTTC. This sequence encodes CASSESPSQAYPSYEQYF.

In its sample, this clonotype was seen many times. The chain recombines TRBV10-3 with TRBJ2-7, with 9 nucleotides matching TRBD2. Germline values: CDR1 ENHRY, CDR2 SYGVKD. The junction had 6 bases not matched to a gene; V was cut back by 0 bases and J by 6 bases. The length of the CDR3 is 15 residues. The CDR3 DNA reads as TGTGCCATCAGTGAGTCCCTAGCGGGAACGGGCGAGCAGTACTTC. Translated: CAISESLAGTGEQYF.

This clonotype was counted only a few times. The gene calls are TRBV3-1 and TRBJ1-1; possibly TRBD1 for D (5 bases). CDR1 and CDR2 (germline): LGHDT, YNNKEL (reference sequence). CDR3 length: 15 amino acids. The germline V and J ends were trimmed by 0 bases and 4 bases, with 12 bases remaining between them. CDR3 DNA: TGTGCCAGCAGCCAAGAAGGAGGGGTCACCACTGAAGCTTTCTTT. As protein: CASSQEGGVTTEAFF.

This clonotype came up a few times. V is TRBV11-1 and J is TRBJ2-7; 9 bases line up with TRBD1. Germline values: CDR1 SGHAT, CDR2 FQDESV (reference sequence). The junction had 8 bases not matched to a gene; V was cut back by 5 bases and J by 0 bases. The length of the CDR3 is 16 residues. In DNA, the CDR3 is TGTGCCAGCAGCGTCAACCCGGGACAGGGCTCCTACGAGCAGTACTTC. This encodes CASSVNPGQGSYEQYF.

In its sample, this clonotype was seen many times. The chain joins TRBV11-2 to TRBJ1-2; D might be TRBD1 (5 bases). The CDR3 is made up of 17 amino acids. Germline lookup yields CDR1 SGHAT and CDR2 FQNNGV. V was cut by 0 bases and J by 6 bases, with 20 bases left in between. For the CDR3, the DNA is TGTGCCAGCAGCTTAGATAGGGCAGGGTTTTCGGCGGATGGCTACACCTTC. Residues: CASSLDRAGFSADGYTF.

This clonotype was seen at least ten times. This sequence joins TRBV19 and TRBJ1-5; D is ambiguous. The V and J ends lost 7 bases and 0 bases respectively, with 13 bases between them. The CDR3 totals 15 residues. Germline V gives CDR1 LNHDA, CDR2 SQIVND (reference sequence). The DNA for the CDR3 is TGTGCCAGTACTCCGGGCGGCAGTAGCAATCAGCCCCAGCATTTT. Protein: CASTPGGSSNQPQHF.